Listed below are T cell receptor beta chains from one sample, sequenced in a study of beta chain features in type 1 diabetes. Sequencing used immunoSEQ multiplex PCR; TCRdb keeps in-frame clones, though not all of them. The repertoire consists of 130,000 to 150,000 clones, with around 50% occurring once and the leading ten covering around 0.43%. Sequenced: Tregs from blood. The receptor set was obtained from a man younger than 35 in good health. Both conserved end residues are part of each CDR3. D genes are given only for firm matches. Some rows mark clone size as missing; the rest say once, few, many or name a class of expanded clone.

>once|TRBJ2-6|TRBV7-2|TRBD1|14
CASSPWDSFNVLTF
TGTGCCAGCAGCCCCTGGGACAGCTTCAACGTCCTGACTTTC
>-|TRBJ2-3|TRBV7-9|-|15
CASSLVAVGTDTQYF
TGTGCCAGCAGCTTAGTGGCAGTGGGCACAGATACGCAGTATTTT
>once|TRBJ2-7|TRBV7-6|-|14
CASSFGAILDEQYF
TGTGCCAGCAGCTTTGGGGCCATATTGGACGAGCAGTACTTC
>few|TRBJ1-2|TRBV10-3|-|16
CAISDPLGGVNYGYTF
TGTGCCATCAGTGATCCGTTGGGGGGAGTTAACTATGGCTACACCTTC
>-|TRBJ2-7|TRBV27|-|14
CASSFYPNSGKQYF
TGTGCCAGCAGTTTCTACCCCAACTCCGGGAAGCAGTACTTC
>-|TRBJ1-4|TRBV5-6|-|14
CASSRGRSNEKLFF
TGTGCCAGCAGCCGGGGGAGGTCAAATGAAAAACTGTTTTTT
>-|TRBJ2-7|TRBV27|TRBD1|15
CASSPQTGAAYEQYF
TGTGCCAGCAGTCCCCAGACAGGGGCAGCCTACGAGCAGTACTTC
>few|TRBJ1-4|TRBV7-9|TRBD1|15
CASSPRTGEREKLFF
TGTGCCAGCAGCCCTCGGACAGGGGAACGGGAAAAACTGTTTTTT
>few|TRBJ2-7|TRBV5-4|TRBD1|14
CASKTQGASYEQYF
TGTGCCAGCAAAACACAGGGGGCCTCCTACGAGCAGTACTTC
>-|TRBJ1-1|TRBV5-1|-|14
CASSSGPPNTEAFF
TGCGCCAGCAGCTCAGGCCCCCCGAACACTGAAGCTTTCTTT
>few|TRBJ2-2|TRBV5-1|-|13
CASSLYGTGELFF
TGCGCCAGCAGCTTATACGGCACCGGGGAGCTGTTTTTT
>few|TRBJ1-6|TRBV27|-|15
CASSPTTRNNSPLHF
TGTGCCAGCAGTCCCACAACCCGCAATAATTCACCCCTCCACTTT
>-|TRBJ1-1|TRBV9|-|14
CASSEGDGNTEAFF
TGTGCCAGCAGCGAAGGGGATGGGAACACTGAAGCTTTCTTT
>few|TRBJ2-4|TRBV28|-|15
CASSLRITAKNIQYF
TGTGCCAGCAGTTTGAGGATCACCGCCAAAAACATTCAGTACTTC
>-|TRBJ2-3|TRBV18|TRBD1|15
CASSPPNRGPDTQYF
TGTGCCAGCTCACCACCGAACAGGGGGCCAGATACGCAGTATTTT
>few|TRBJ1-2|TRBV7-3|TRBD1|15
CASSPGTGPYYGYTF
TGTGCCAGCAGCCCGGGGACAGGGCCCTACTATGGCTACACCTTC
>-|TRBJ2-6|TRBV6-4|TRBD2|16
CASILAGVPGANVLTF
TGTGCCAGCATCCTAGCGGGAGTCCCGGGGGCCAACGTCCTGACTTTC
>-|TRBJ1-5|TRBV7-8|-|15
CASSLARARNQPQHF
TGTGCCAGCAGCTTAGCCAGGGCCCGCAATCAGCCCCAGCATTTT